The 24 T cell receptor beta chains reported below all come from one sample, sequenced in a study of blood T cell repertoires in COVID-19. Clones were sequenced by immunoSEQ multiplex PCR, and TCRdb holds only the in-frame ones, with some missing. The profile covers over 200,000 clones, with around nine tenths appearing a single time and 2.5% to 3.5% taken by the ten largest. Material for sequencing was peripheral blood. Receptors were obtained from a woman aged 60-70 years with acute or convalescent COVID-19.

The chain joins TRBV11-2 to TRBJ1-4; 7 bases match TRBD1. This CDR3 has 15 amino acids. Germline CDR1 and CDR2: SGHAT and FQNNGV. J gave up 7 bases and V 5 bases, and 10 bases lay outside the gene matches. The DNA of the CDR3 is TGTGCCAGCAGCCCCTCAGGGGGTCATGGTGAAAAACTGTTTTTT. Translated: CASSPSGGHGEKLFF.

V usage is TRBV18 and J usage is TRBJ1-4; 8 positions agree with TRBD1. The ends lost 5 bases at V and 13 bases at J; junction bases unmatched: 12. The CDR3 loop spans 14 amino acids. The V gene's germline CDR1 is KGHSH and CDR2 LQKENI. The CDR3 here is CASSSGQGEAGLFF. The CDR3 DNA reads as TGTGCCAGCTCATCAGGACAGGGCGAGGCTGGACTGTTTTTT.

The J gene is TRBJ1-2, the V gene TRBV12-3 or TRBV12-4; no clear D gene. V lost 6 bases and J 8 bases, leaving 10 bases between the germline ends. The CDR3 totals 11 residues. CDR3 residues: CASSRLGGYTF. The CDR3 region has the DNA TGTGCCAGCAGCCGACTAGGGGGCTACACCTTC.

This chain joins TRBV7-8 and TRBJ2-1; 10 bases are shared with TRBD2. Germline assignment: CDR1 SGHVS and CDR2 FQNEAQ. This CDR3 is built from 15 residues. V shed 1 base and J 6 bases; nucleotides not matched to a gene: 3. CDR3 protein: CASSLVSSGGNEQFF. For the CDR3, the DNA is TGTGCCAGCAGCTTAGTGTCTAGCGGGGGCAATGAGCAGTTCTTC.

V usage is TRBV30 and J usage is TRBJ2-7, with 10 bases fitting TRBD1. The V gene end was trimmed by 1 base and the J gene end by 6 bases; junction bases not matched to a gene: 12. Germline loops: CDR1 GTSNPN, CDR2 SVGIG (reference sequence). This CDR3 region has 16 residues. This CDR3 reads CAWSAPGQGGRSEQYF. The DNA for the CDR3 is TGTGCCTGGAGTGCCCCCGGACAGGGGGGAAGATCCGAGCAGTACTTC. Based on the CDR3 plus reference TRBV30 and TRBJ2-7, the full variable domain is SQTIHQWPATLVQPVGSPLSLECTVEGTSNPNLYWYRQAAGRGLQLLFYSVGIGQISSEVPQNLSASRPQDRQFILSSKKLLLSDSGFYLCAWSAPGQGGRSEQYFGPGTRLTVT.

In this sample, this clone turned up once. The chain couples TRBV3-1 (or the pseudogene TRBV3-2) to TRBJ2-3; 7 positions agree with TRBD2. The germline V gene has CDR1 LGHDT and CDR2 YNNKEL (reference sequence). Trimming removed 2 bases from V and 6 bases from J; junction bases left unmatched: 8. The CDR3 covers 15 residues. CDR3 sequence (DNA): TGTGCCAGCAGCCAACGGCGGGGGATGGCGGATACGCAGTATTTT. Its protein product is CASSQRRGMADTQYF.

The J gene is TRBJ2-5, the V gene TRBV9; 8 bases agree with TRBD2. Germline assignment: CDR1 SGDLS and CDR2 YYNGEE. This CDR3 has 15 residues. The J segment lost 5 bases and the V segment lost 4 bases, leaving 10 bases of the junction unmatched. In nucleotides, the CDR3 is TGTGCCAGCAGCCCCCGGACTAGCAGGAGGGAGACCCAGTACTTC. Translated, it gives CASSPRTSRRETQYF.

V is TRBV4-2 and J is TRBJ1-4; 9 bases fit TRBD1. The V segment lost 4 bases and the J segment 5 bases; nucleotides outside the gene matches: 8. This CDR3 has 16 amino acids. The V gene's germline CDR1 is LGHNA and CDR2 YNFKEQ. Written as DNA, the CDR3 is TGTGCCAGCAGCCGAGGGACAGGGAACCCCAATGAAAAACTGTTTTTT. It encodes CASSRGTGNPNEKLFF.

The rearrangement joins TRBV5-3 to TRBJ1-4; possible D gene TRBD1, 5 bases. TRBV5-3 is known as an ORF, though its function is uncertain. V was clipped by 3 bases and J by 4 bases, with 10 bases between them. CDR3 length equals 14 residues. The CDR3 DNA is TGTGCCAGAAGCTCCGGGGGGAATAATGAAAAACTGTTTTTT. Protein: CARSSGGNNEKLFF.

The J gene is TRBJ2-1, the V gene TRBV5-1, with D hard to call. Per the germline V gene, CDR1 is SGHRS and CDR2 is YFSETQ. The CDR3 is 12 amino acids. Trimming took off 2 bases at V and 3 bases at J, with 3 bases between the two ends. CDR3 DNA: TGCGCCAGCAGCTTTAACTACAATGAGCAGTTCTTC. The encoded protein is CASSFNYNEQFF.

The CDR3: CASRNERDGNTGELFF. The CDR3 DNA follows: TGCGCCAGCAGGAATGAGCGGGACGGTAACACCGGGGAGCTGTTTTTT. The V gene is TRBV5-1, the J gene TRBJ2-2, with TRBD2 matching 7 bases. The CDR3 is 16 amino acids. Per the germline V gene, CDR1 is SGHRS and CDR2 is YFSETQ. V lost 5 bases and J lost 2; bases outside the gene matches: 9.

The CDR3: CASSAGTTVPPEQFF. CDR3 bases: TGTGCCAGCAGCGCCGGGACTACCGTTCCGCCTGAGCAGTTCTTC. The chain employs TRBV5-5 and TRBJ2-1, with 7 bases that match TRBD2. CDR3 length: 15 residues. CDR1 and CDR2 (germline): SGHKS, YYEKEE (reference sequence). V was clipped by 4 bases and J by 9 bases; unmatched bases: 13.

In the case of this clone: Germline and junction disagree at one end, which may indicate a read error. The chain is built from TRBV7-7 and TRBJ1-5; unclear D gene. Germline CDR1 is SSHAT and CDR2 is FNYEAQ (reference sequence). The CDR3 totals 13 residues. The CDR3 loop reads CASSADTNQPQHF. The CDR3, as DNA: TGTGCTAGCAGCGCAGACACCAATCAGCCCCAGCATTTT.

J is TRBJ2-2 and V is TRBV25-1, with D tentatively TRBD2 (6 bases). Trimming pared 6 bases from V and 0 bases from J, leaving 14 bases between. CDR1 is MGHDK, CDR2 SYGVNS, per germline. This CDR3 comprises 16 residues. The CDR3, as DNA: TGTGCCAGCAGCCTCGGAGGGCCCGCGAACACCGGGGAGCTGTTTTTT. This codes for CASSLGGPANTGELFF.

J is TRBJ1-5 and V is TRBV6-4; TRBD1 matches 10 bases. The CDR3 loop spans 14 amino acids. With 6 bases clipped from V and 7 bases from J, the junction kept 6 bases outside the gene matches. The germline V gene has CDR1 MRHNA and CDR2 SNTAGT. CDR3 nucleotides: TGTGCCAGCAGCGAGGGACAGGGGATCCAGCCCCAGCATTTT. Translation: CASSEGQGIQPQHF.

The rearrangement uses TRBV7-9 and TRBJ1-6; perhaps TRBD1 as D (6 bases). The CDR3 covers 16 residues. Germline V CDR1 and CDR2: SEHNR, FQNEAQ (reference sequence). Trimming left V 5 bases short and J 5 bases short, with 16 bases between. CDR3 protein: CASSRGTGQNNSPLHF. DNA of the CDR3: TGTGCCAGCAGCAGAGGTACGGGACAAAATAATTCACCCCTCCACTTT.

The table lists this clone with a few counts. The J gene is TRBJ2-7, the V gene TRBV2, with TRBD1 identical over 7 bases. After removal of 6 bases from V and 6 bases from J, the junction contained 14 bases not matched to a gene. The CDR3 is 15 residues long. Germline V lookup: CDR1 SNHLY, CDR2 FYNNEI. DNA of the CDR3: TGTGCCAGCAGCGCCCAGGGACAGACGCTCGGCGAGCAGTACTTC. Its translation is CASSAQGQTLGEQYF.

The CDR3 reads CASSLEGRARYEQYF. The CDR3 DNA follows: TGTGCCAGCAGCTTGGAAGGCAGGGCACGGTACGAGCAGTACTTC. The chain is built from TRBV5-8 and TRBJ2-7, with a possible D match to TRBD1 (5 bases). With 0 bases removed from V and 4 bases from J, the gap between germline ends came to 14 bases. CDR3 length: 15 amino acids. Looked up from germline, CDR1 is SGHTS and CDR2 is YDEGEE.

The CDR3: CASSLRQGTNSPLHF. The CDR3 bases are TGTGCCAGCAGCTTAAGACAGGGAACCAATTCACCCCTCCACTTT. V is TRBV7-9 and J is TRBJ1-6; 7 bases align to TRBD1. The V segment lost 2 bases and the J segment 7 bases; nucleotides outside the gene matches: 5. Germline lookup yields CDR1 SEHNR and CDR2 FQNEAQ (reference sequence). The CDR3 contains 15 residues.

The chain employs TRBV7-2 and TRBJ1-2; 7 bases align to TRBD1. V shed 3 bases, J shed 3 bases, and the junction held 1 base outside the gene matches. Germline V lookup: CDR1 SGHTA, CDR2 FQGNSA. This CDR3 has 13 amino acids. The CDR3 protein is CASSFTGDYGYTF. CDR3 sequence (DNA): TGTGCCAGCAGCTTCACAGGGGACTATGGCTACACCTTC.

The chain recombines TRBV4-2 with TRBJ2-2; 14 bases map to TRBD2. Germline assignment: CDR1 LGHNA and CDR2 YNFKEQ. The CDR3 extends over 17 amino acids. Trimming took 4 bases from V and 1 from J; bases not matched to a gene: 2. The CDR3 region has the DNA TGTGCCAGCAGCCGACTAGCGGGGGGGCAGAACACCGGGGAGCTGTTTTTT. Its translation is CASSRLAGGQNTGELFF.

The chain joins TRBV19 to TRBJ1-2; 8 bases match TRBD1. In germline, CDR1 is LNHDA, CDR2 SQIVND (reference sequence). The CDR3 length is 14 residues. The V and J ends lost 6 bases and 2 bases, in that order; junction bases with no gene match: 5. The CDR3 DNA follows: TGTGCCAGTAGGAGGCAGGGGGCAAACTATGGCTACACCTTC. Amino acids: CASRRQGANYGYTF.

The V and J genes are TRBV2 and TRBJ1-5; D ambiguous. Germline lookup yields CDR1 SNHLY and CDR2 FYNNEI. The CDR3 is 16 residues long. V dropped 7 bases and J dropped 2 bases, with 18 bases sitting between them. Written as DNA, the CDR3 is TGTGCCAGCACGGCAGGTGAGGGCCTGGGCAATCAGCCCCAGCATTTT. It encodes CASTAGEGLGNQPQHF.

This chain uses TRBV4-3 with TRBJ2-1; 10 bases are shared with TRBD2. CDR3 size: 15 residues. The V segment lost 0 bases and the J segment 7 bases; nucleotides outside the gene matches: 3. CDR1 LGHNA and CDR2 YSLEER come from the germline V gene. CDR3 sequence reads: CASSQDSGGRNEQFF. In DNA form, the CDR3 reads TGCGCCAGCAGCCAAGATAGCGGGGGGAGAAATGAGCAGTTCTTC.